Below are 20 T cell receptor beta chains sequenced from a single sample in a study of CXCR3-negative and CXCR3-positive naive CD8 T cells. The libraries of TRB cDNA were constructed through 5' RACE using UMI labels. TCRdb reprocessed the 5' RACE reads, keeping one entry per CDR3 protein, no DNA. The sample data list over 100,000 distinct CDR3 sequences. Material: naive CXCR3- CD8+ T cells from blood. Subset here: CD45RO-CCR7+CD27+CD95- naive CD8+ T cells lacking CXCR3 (TNR3-). The receptors here all came from a human donor in good health. Some clones in this sample may be carry-over from other donors' samples.

This chain connects TRBV2 to TRBJ2-7; with no DNA, the TCRdb D assignment of TRBD1 cannot be verified. CDR3 size: 15 residues. Per germline, CDR1 SNHLY and CDR2 FYNNEI. The CDR3 spells CASSEAGTVTYEQYF.

CDR3 protein: CGSSPGLAGVNEQFF. The J gene is TRBJ2-1, the V gene TRBV9; TCRdb returns TRBD2, unconfirmable since there is no DNA. The germline V gene has CDR1 SGDLS and CDR2 YYNGEE. CDR3 size: 15 residues. The full variable domain, rest sourced from reference TRBV9 and TRBJ2-1, is DSGVTQTPKHLITATGQRVTLRCSPRSGDLSVYWYQQSLDQGLQFLIQYYNGEERAKGNILERFSAQQFPDLHSELNLSSLELGDSALYFCGSSPGLAGVNEQFFGPGTRLTVL.

The chain has TRBV12-3 or TRBV12-4 and TRBJ1-2; lacking DNA, the TRBD1 call made by TCRdb goes unchecked. The CDR3 sequence is 13 residues long. CDR3 residues: CASSLDRNYGYTF.

V usage is TRBV6-5 and J usage is TRBJ2-7; TCRdb reports TRBD1, a call that lacks DNA to check it against. This CDR3 comprises 16 residues. Germline V gene sequence: CDR1 MNHEY, CDR2 SVGAGI. The chain's CDR3 is CASSYSSTGVLYEQYF.

The V and J genes are TRBV6-6 and TRBJ2-1; TCRdb names TRBD2, which stays unverified in the absence of DNA. The CDR3 has 17 amino acids. CDR1 MNHNY and CDR2 SVGAGI come from the germline V gene (reference sequence). The CDR3 is CASSYTTSLGENNEQFF.

The gene calls are TRBV2 and TRBJ2-3; TCRdb outputs TRBD2, but without DNA this stays unchecked. This CDR3 has 15 residues. The V gene's germline CDR1 is SNHLY and CDR2 FYNNEI. The CDR3 loop reads CASSDKRGITDTQYF.

The V gene is TRBV7-9, the J gene TRBJ2-1; TCRdb proposes TRBD1, but this gene call is untestable without DNA. The germline V gene encodes CDR1 SEHNR and CDR2 FQNEAQ (reference sequence). The CDR3 runs 15 residues. The CDR3 reads CASINSGQGANEQFF. The complete variable domain, with remaining parts taken from reference TRBV7-9 and TRBJ2-1, reads DTGVSQNPRHKITKRGQNVTFRCDPISEHNRLYWYRQTLGQGPEFLTYFQNEAQLEKSRLLSDRFSAERPKGSFSTLEIQRTEQGDSAMYLCASINSGQGANEQFFGPGTRLTVL.

Here the CDR3 reads CASSLGSLGYNEQFF. This sequence joins TRBV7-6 and TRBJ2-1; TCRdb proposes TRBD1, but this gene call is untestable without DNA. This CDR3 spans 15 amino acids. Germline-derived CDR1 and CDR2 are SGHVS and FNYEAQ.

The J gene is TRBJ2-7, the V gene TRBV4-1; the D call from TCRdb, TRBD1, cannot be confirmed without DNA. CDR3 length: 15 residues. Germline V gives CDR1 MGHRA, CDR2 YSYEKL. The CDR3: CASSQDGTGDYEQYF.

V gene TRBV24-1 combines with J gene TRBJ2-2. This CDR3 contains 12 residues. The V gene's germline CDR1 is KGHDR and CDR2 SFDVKD. This CDR3 is CATSDFTGELFF.

The chain couples TRBV7-3 to TRBJ2-3; the D call of TRBD1 rests on TCRdb alone, since no DNA is present to check it. CDR1 and CDR2 (germline): SGHTA, FQGTGA. The CDR3 runs 13 residues. CDR3 sequence reads: CASSVQWGDTQYF. Full variable domain (rest looked up from reference TRBV7-3 and TRBJ2-3): GAGVSQTPSNKVTEKGKYVELRCDPISGHTALYWYRQSLGQGPEFLIYFQGTGAADDSGLPNDRFFAVRPEGSVSTLKIQRTERGDSAVYLCASSVQWGDTQYFGPGTRLTVL.

V and J are TRBV7-7 and TRBJ2-2; TCRdb returns TRBD2, unconfirmable since there is no DNA. Looked up from germline, CDR1 is SSHAT and CDR2 is FNYEAQ (reference sequence). The CDR3 runs to 19 residues. Here the CDR3 reads CASSLVSSGGAWDTGELFF. Full variable domain (rest looked up from reference TRBV7-7 and TRBJ2-2): GAGVSQSPRYKVTKRGQDVTLRCDPISSHATLYWYQQALGQGPEFLTYFNYEAQPDKSGLPSDRFSAERPEGSISTLTIQRTEQRDSAMYRCASSLVSSGGAWDTGELFFGEGSRLTVL.

Here the CDR3 reads CASSQERGLAGDHEQFF. This chain uses TRBV3-1 with TRBJ2-1; the D gene TCRdb calls, TRBD2, cannot be checked with no DNA. The germline gives CDR1 LGHDT, CDR2 YNNKEL (reference sequence). The CDR3 extends over 17 amino acids.

The V call is TRBV12-3 or TRBV12-4, the J call TRBJ2-7. The length of the CDR3 is 13 residues. The CDR3 reads CASSLSSVLEQYF.

This sequence joins TRBV7-8 and TRBJ2-3; TCRdb calls TRBD1, which cannot be checked without DNA. The germline gives CDR1 SGHVS, CDR2 FQNEAQ. CDR3 length: 14 amino acids. This CDR3 is CASSWGTIADTQYF.

The genes are TRBV6-5 and TRBJ2-7; without DNA, the TCRdb call of TRBD1 cannot be checked. The CDR3 has 14 amino acids. CDR1 MNHEY and CDR2 SVGAGI come from the germline V gene. CDR3 residues: CASSHPDRDFEQYF.

CDR3 sequence reads: CASSPTAGIDEAFF. The V call is TRBV7-9, the J call TRBJ1-1. Germline-derived CDR1 and CDR2 are SEHNR and FQNEAQ (reference sequence). This CDR3 spans 14 amino acids. Looking up the rest from reference TRBV7-9 and TRBJ1-1 gives the full variable domain: DTGVSQNPRHKITKRGQNVTFRCDPISEHNRLYWYRQTLGQGPEFLTYFQNEAQLEKSRLLSDRFSAERPKGSFSTLEIQRTEQGDSAMYLCASSPTAGIDEAFFGQGTRLTVV.

V is TRBV19 and J is TRBJ1-1; absent DNA, TCRdb's TRBD1 call cannot be checked. The CDR3 spans 14 residues. Germline V CDR1 and CDR2: LNHDA, SQIVND (reference sequence). The CDR3 reads CASSIREWNTEAFF.

The V and J genes are TRBV6-5 and TRBJ2-7; TCRdb gives TRBD1 as the D gene, but with no DNA this cannot be confirmed. The CDR3 sequence is 14 residues long. Germline-derived CDR1 and CDR2 are MNHEY and SVGAGI. CDR3: CASSYSGVGYEQYF.

The rearrangement links TRBV15 to TRBJ1-4; the D gene TCRdb calls, TRBD1, cannot be checked with no DNA. The CDR3 contains 14 residues. Per germline, CDR1 LNHNV and CDR2 YYDKDF (reference sequence). The CDR3 reads CATSRPGTNEKLFF.